Given below is one T cell receptor (beta chain) in context. The target antigen is unknown. One end of the junction is discordant with germline, which a read error may explain. The second PCR ran roughly 7 to 12 cycles with a sample-barcoded 5' primer and J-beta primers. TCRdb re-derived calls from the 5' RACE reads in MiXCR, one entry per CDR3 protein. The sample has approximately 1.5 million distinct CDR3 sequences, 34% seen once. This specimen belongs to a study of blood T cells in healthy people across ages. The germline gives CDR1 SEHNR, CDR2 FQNEAQ (reference sequence). The CDR3 runs 14 residues. Study results and caveats: Across the age range, TCR beta diversity per million T cells fell in a roughly linear way.

Sequenced sample: blood. The J gene is TRBJ2-5, the V gene TRBV7-9, with TRBD2 as a possible D gene (5 bases). This sequence was found in a woman aged 25 to 39 in good health. This CDR3 reads CAGSSGMYQETQYF. Written as DNA, the CDR3 is TGTGCCGGCAGCAGCGGAATGTACCAAGAGACCCAGTACTTC.